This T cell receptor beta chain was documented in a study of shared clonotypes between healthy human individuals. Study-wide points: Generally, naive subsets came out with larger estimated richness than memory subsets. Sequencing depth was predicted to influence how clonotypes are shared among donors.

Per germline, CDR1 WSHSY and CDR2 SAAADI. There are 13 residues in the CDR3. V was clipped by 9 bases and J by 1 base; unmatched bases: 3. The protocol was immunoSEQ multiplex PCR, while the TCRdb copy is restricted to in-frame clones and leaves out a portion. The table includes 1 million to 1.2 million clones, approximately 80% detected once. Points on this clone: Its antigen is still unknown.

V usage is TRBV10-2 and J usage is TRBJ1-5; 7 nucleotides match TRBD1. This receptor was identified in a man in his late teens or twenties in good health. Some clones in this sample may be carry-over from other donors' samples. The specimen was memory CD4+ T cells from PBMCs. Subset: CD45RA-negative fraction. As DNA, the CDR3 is TGCGCCAGTTTGACAGGGAGCAATCAGCCCCAGCATTTT. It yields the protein CASLTGSNQPQHF.